This T cell receptor beta chain emerged from a study of identical twins. The study's findings and limits: In monozygotic twins, models underestimated the sharing of out-of-frame TCR alpha. With beta out-of-frame sequences, excess sharing by twins was weaker. Twin-shared out-of-frame alpha sequences showed excess low generation probability. Insertions were fewer in abundant cord blood beta clonotypes, whereas memory repertoires showed none of this pattern.

This clonotype was counted a few times. Its matching antigen is unknown. TCRdb passed the 5' RACE reads through MiXCR, listing each CDR3 protein once. Altogether 1.5 million or so distinct CDR3 sequences are present, about 31% being singletons, with the ten largest covering less than 0.35%. With 5 bases removed from V and 3 bases from J, the gap between germline ends came to 19 bases. Germline CDR1 is DFQATT and CDR2 is SNEGSKA (reference sequence). The CDR3 extends over 15 amino acids. The TCR was taken from a newborn girl in good health. The sequenced material came from cord blood. The chain employs TRBV20-1 and TRBJ1-2, with no clear D. CDR3 DNA sequence: TGCAGTGCTCCTTCCGGGATCCAAGGGCACTATGGCTACACCTTC. Protein sequence: CSAPSGIQGHYGYTF.